The rows below give T cell receptor beta chains drawn from one sample of a study of cytomegalovirus exposure and HLA in healthy donors. The protocol was immunoSEQ multiplex PCR, while the TCRdb copy is restricted to in-frame clones and leaves out a portion. Seen here are fewer than 200,000 clones, more than 75% observed once, and the top ten hold roughly 0.24%. Material: PBMCs. The receptors originated from a girl younger than two in good health and CMV-seronegative. Each CDR3 is given without its conserved first and last residue.

v_gene	j_gene	CDR3aa
TRBV5-5	TRBJ1-1	ASSFVGRDTEAF
TRBV30	TRBJ1-6	AWSPGQGGSPLH
TRBV18	TRBJ2-7	ASSQGAFYEQY
TRBV19	TRBJ1-4	ASKGVGEKLF
TRBV27	TRBJ1-2	ASSLSGQGAYDGYT
TRBV4-3	TRBJ2-5	ASSQGGTSGRVKTQY
TRBV11-2	TRBJ2-3	ASSLGREGAHTDTQY
TRBV18	.	ASSSSGQASYEQY
TRBV5-1	TRBJ2-7	ASSLPGTGSYEQY
TRBV30	TRBJ1-4	AWLPGGREKLF
TRBV30	TRBJ2-3	AWSGGYGVTDTQY
TRBV20-1	TRBJ1-1	ITNRNTEAF
TRBV5-4	TRBJ2-7	ASSLTPTGTYEQY
TRBV11-1	TRBJ2-3	ASSLVGTSRADTQY
TRBV5-1	TRBJ2-3	ASSLRSVWDRGTDTQY
TRBV27	TRBJ2-5	ASSRVYPGQGQETQY
TRBV7-8	TRBJ1-1	ASSLSGFATEAF
TRBV13	TRBJ1-2	ASSIGTGHNGYT
TRBV11-1	TRBJ2-7	ASSFPTSGTSEQY
TRBV2	TRBJ2-4	ASSDGKNIQY
TRBV5-1	TRBJ2-7	ASSLDRGEQY
TRBV2	TRBJ2-1	ATRGNTVPNEQF